This T cell receptor beta chain was profiled in a study of shared clonotypes between healthy human individuals. Study-level results: Investigators collected only blood, and repertoires in tissues likely differ.

As originally analysed: Junction-only sequences produced by ImmunoSEQ had no quality scores, so filtering differed. Repertoires were generated with immunoSEQ multiplex PCR, while TCRdb's copy carries only in-frame clones and drops some. D and trimming were read from the DNA, whereas the V and J calls and clone size are those reported in that table. The table shows 650,000 to 800,000 clones, with roughly 94% occurring only once. Remarks on this clone: The antigen is not known.

Naive CD8 cells, CD45RO-negative and positively selected for CCR7, excluded terminally differentiated effector memory CD45RA+ cells. The CDR3 loop spans 11 amino acids. Germline CDR1 reads SQVTM; CDR2 reads ANQGSEA. V lost 7 bases and J lost 5; bases outside the gene matches: 5. The V call is TRBV29-1, the J call TRBJ2-7; 7 nucleotides match TRBD1. The sample comprised naive CD8+ T cells sorted from blood. The TCR sequence derives from a man younger than 40 in good health. This chain's CDR3 is CSGGTVHEQYF. As DNA, the CDR3 is TGCAGCGGAGGGACAGTACACGAGCAGTACTTC.